These 6 T cell receptor beta chains came from one sample sequenced in a study of blood T cell repertoires in COVID-19. Assay: immunoSEQ multiplex PCR; the TCRdb copy retains only in-frame clones and omits some. The sample includes around 320,000 clones, just under 90% of them seen just once. Sample: peripheral blood. All receptors derive from a woman aged 25 to 45 with COVID-19, enrolled during active disease.

The chain has TRBV5-1 and TRBJ2-5; 14 bases map to TRBD2. Trimming took 3 bases from V and 5 from J; bases not matched to a gene: 3. The CDR3 spans 15 residues. Germline V gives CDR1 SGHRS, CDR2 YFSETQ. In DNA, the CDR3 is TGCGCCAGCAGCTCCCGACTAGCGGGGGGGGAGACCCAGTACTTC. Its translation: CASSSRLAGGETQYF.

V usage is TRBV29-1 and J usage is TRBJ2-5, with TRBD2 identical over 7 bases. Germline assignment: CDR1 SQVTM and CDR2 ANQGSEA. V was pared by 0 bases and J by 6 bases, with 16 bases of the junction left unmatched. The length of the CDR3 is 17 residues. The CDR3 nucleotides read TGCAGCGTTGAAGATGCAAGCAGTTGGGGGGGGTCTAAGACCCAGTACTTC. As protein: CSVEDASSWGGSKTQYF.

There are many counts of this clone. This sequence joins TRBV5-6 and TRBJ1-2, with D hard to call. Germline V gives CDR1 SGHDT, CDR2 YYEEEE. The CDR3 spans 15 residues. V was cut by 0 bases and J by 2 bases, with 11 bases left in between. The CDR3 sequence: CASSLAGRLNYGYTF. CDR3 in DNA: TGTGCCAGCAGCTTGGCCGGCAGGTTGAACTATGGCTACACCTTC.

The chain couples TRBV27 to TRBJ2-2, with TRBD1 identical over 11 bases. J lost 4 bases, V lost 2 bases, and 0 bases had no gene match. The germline V gene has CDR1 MNHEY and CDR2 SMNVEV (reference sequence). The length of the CDR3 is 15 residues. CDR3 DNA sequence: TGTGCCAGCAGTTTAGGGACAGGGGGCACCGGGGAGCTGTTTTTT. Translated: CASSLGTGGTGELFF.

This clone was picked up one time. This chain links TRBV5-4 with TRBJ2-1; 10 positions agree with TRBD2. Germline values: CDR1 SGHNT, CDR2 YYREEE (reference sequence). The CDR3 has 14 amino acids. With 4 bases clipped from V and 4 bases from J, the junction kept 2 bases outside the gene matches. The CDR3 nucleotides read TGTGCCAGCAGCGGTAGCGGGGGGTACAATGAGCAGTTCTTC. Its protein is CASSGSGGYNEQFF.

This clone was seen just once. V and J are TRBV10-1 and TRBJ2-1, with 7 bases matching TRBD2. Trimming removed 0 bases from V and 8 bases from J; junction bases left unmatched: 13. The CDR3 extends over 17 amino acids. Germline loops: CDR1 WNHNN, CDR2 SYGVQD (reference sequence). The CDR3 protein is CASSESSGGGRGDEQFF. The CDR3 DNA sequence: TGCGCCAGCAGTGAGTCGAGTGGAGGTGGACGGGGGGATGAGCAGTTCTTC.